This T cell receptor beta chain was found in a study of Ad26.COV2.S vaccination and SARS-CoV-2 variants (TCRdb year 2021). Looking at the study overall: Donors in the vaccine arm were drawn from COV1001, a multicentre, randomized, double-blind, placebo-controlled phase I-IIa trial testing Ad26.COV2.S in healthy adults. Ad26.COV2.S was given intramuscularly at 5x10^10 or 1x10^11 viral particles, as a single shot or as two shots 56 days apart. The specificity and breadth of SARS-CoV-2-reactive T cell receptors after Ad26.COV2.S vaccination were assessed by TCRbeta repertoire sequencing. A total of approximately 30 samples were included in the TCR-sequenced set, comprising around 19 Ad26.COV2.S vaccine recipients, 5 placebo recipients and 8 SARS-CoV-2 convalescent individuals. Trial participants were randomized into five groups of five, in which low-dose or high-dose Ad26.COV2.S was given once or twice, or placebo was given on both occasions. Investigators remained blinded to trial group allocation during experiments and outcome assessment.

The immunoSEQ Assay was the method used to sequence TCRbeta CDR3 regions. After extraction, genomic DNA underwent amplification by bias-controlled multiplex PCR, followed by high-throughput sequencing. The original pipeline was this. To quantify the absolute abundance of each unique TCRbeta CDR3 region, sequences were collapsed and filtered. T cell fraction was estimated by normalizing TCRbeta template counts to usable DNA, with usable DNA measured through amplification of reference genes found in all nucleated cells. Repertoire TCRs were annotated as SARS-CoV-2-specific when V gene, CDR3 amino acid sequence and J gene were exactly matched to a known reactive TCR set. The reference SARS-CoV-2 TCR set was derived from MIRA and filtered for enrichment in COVID-19-positive ImmuneCODE repertoires, a step that removed public or cross-reactive TCRs. Using the MIRA antigens, annotated TCRs were further analysed by specific ORF or by position within an ORF. Breadth was defined as the number of annotated unique rearrangements divided by the total number of unique productive rearrangements, and depth was defined as the summed frequency of the annotated unique rearrangements. Two-sided Wilcoxon rank-sum tests were applied when comparing TCR breadth between groups. Imported from immuneACCESS, the table was reduced by TCRdb to in-frame sequences with V and J called. These copies leave out some clones; in studies compared against another copy, an unresolved V gene accounts for under half, and the cause of the remainder is not known. The V and J calls and the clone size are those of that table, but D and trimming were determined from the DNA. The sample table shows hundreds of thousands of clones, and around nine tenths are seen once. The top ten constitute roughly 3.1% of the sample.

What the study reported, not specific to this receptor: After vaccination, substantial breadth of spike-specific CD8+ and CD4+ T cell responses was reported. The study lacked the statistical power to compare responses across vaccine doses or regimens. It was noted by the authors that total T cell responses may have been underestimated by the TCR breadth and depth analyses. Comparable non-spike TCR breadth was observed between vaccine and placebo recipients, consistent with only spike being contained in the vaccine. Compared with placebo recipients, Ad26.COV2.S recipients showed higher spike-specific TCR breadth (P = 0.0014).

This clone was counted a single time. No cognate antigen has been identified for it. No base-level quality is on record; no much larger clone is a single base apart. Per the publication, the treatment or condition label means: 15 to 20 received Ad26.COV2.S at low or high dose, single or two shots; five or six received placebo; per-sample allocation not given. For vaccine and placebo recipients, the sequenced repertoires came from samples collected on day 63 after the first injection. Between 29 July and 7 August 2020, Cohort 1b enrolled about 27 adults aged 18-55 years at one site in Boston, USA. Ad26.COV2.S was a replication-incompetent adenovirus type 26 vector that expressed a prefusion-stabilized SARS-CoV-2 spike protein derived from the original Wuhan strain. The CDR3 starts with the cysteine, ends with the phenylalanine, and has 12 residues. CDR3 DNA only is kept here, 36 bases in frame from base 1. According to the germline V gene (reference sequence), CDR1 reads SEHNR and CDR2 reads FQNEAQ. Cut back by 3 bases and 8 bases, the V and J ends lie 5 bases apart.

The rearrangement joined TRBV7-9 to TRBJ1-6; too little of a D gene remains to name it. Sequenced here: peripheral blood, sampled in a trial of Ad26.COV2.S vaccine versus placebo. This clonotype was sampled from a person between 18 and 65 years old who received the Ad26.COV2.S COVID-19 vaccine or a placebo. At the DNA level, the sequence is TGTGCCAGCAGCTTTAATTATTCACCCCTCCACTTT. Translated, this gives CASSFNYSPLHF.